This T cell receptor (beta chain) emerged from a study of T cells in localized non-small cell lung cancer. Sequencing was performed with immunoSEQ multiplex PCR; in TCRdb, only in-frame clones are kept and a portion is missing. The data show approximately 1,500 clones, about a third seen once. This clone is judged large. The antigen remains unidentified. Trimming pared 0 bases from V and 4 bases from J, leaving 3 bases between. Germline CDR1 reads MNHGY; CDR2 reads SAAAGT. CDR3 length equals 12 residues. Study-level findings and limits: Across samples, adjacent lung featured a median roughly 61 of the top 100 tumor clones.

This chain links TRBV6-8 with TRBJ2-5; no clear D. This clonotype originated in a man aged 40 to 70 with stage II lung adenocarcinoma. Sequences were derived from lung tumor tissue, sampled before any cancer treatment. CDR3 residues: CASSYSTETQYF. Here the CDR3 DNA reads TGTGCCAGCAGTTACTCGACAGAGACCCAGTACTTC.